A selection of T cell receptor beta chains follows, all from one sample in a study of shared clonotypes between healthy human individuals. Assay: immunoSEQ multiplex PCR; the TCRdb copy retains only in-frame clones and omits some. The sample holds more than 550,000 clones; roughly 72% are singletons and the top ten take roughly 1.8%. The sample consisted of memory CD4+ T cells sorted from blood. The receptor source for this set is a woman aged 25 to 39 in good health. Each CDR3 is given with its conserved first and last residue.

J,V,length,CDR3
TRBJ2-5,TRBV25-1,16,CASSGVGTSGQETQYF
TRBJ2-7,TRBV25-1,13,CASSVAGGYEQYF
TRBJ2-1,TRBV9,15,CASSPIRAAGNEQFF
TRBJ1-2,TRBV27,13,CASSLSGEYGYTF
TRBJ2-3,TRBV27,14,CASSSRRHTDTQYF
TRBJ1-1,TRBV19,14,CASSRKTANTEAFF
TRBJ2-5,TRBV28,17,CASRQTGRRSRRETQYF
TRBJ2-7,TRBV6-1,14,CASSEVGNSYEQYF
TRBJ2-7,TRBV2,13,CASMVGQGNEQYF
TRBJ1-2,TRBV5-6,14,CASSSGQENYGYTF
TRBJ2-7,TRBV4-2,16,CASSLEDSRNSYEQYF
TRBJ2-2,TRBV7-9,17,CASSSRGSGSDTGELFF
TRBJ2-7,TRBV5-1,14,CASSLNGGLYEQYF
TRBJ2-6,TRBV9,18,CASSVRGGSSTGANVLTF
TRBJ1-5,TRBV28,14,CAYPGAALSQPQHF
TRBJ1-3,TRBV18,15,CASSPDVSSGNTIYF
TRBJ1-1,TRBV29-1,13,CSVGADMNTEAFF
TRBJ2-5,TRBV5-6,13,CASSSWAQETQYF
TRBJ2-5,TRBV27,15,CASSPRDRGRETQYF
TRBJ2-1,TRBV11-2,14,CASSLDGGNDEQFF
TRBJ2-7,TRBV7-6,16,CASSFFTGQGVREQYF
TRBJ2-7,TRBV9,14,CASSRVGGNHEQYF
TRBJ1-2,TRBV19,14,CASSIGTENYGYTF
TRBJ2-7,TRBV6-6,13,CASSYSGRYEQYF
TRBJ2-1,TRBV28,13,CASSQTVKNEQFF
TRBJ2-1,TRBV5-1,15,CASSLGLADNNEQFF
TRBJ1-1,TRBV28,14,CASSGEGENTEAFF
TRBJ2-3,TRBV5-8,15,CASSLADRDTDTQYF
TRBJ1-1,TRBV7-9,12,CASSPTGTEAFF
TRBJ1-2,TRBV2,14,CASSDRGLNYGYTF
TRBJ2-2,TRBV7-3,15,CASSLNVAPTGELFF
TRBJ2-6,TRBV14,16,CASSQAYRAGANVLTF
TRBJ2-1,TRBV28,14,CASSLPSAYNEQFF
TRBJ2-1,TRBV2,14,CASSALAGVNEQFF
TRBJ2-2,TRBV25-1,16,CASSEWGMGGTGELFF
TRBJ1-1,TRBV20-1,11,CSKIMNTEAFF
TRBJ1-1,TRBV5-1,14,CASRRQGENTEAFF
TRBJ2-2,TRBV10-2,15,CASSAGLANTGELFF
TRBJ2-6,TRBV7-2,13,CASKKSGANVLTF
TRBJ1-4,TRBV5-1,14,CASSFQGAHEKLFF
TRBJ2-7,TRBV27,15,CASSPKDREYHEQYF
TRBJ2-1,TRBV4-1,14,CASSHSGSYNEQFF